These T cell receptor beta chains were read from a single sample in a study of human T cells and chemical hapten exposure. TCRdb passed the RACE reads through MiXCR, listing each CDR3 protein once. This sample has some 62,000 distinct CDR3 sequences, with 11% found just once. Sequencing used whole blood, obtained in connection with sensitization to the hapten diphenylcyclopropenone (DPC). The receptors derive from a woman under 40 with alopecia areata. Some clones in this sample may be carry-over from other donors' samples. Each CDR3 is given with its conserved first and last residue. Fields, in order: J gene, V gene, D gene, clone size, CDR3 DNA, CDR3 protein. The D gene is left open where the match is weak. Clone size is stated in some rows and not others, as once, few, many or a class when expanded.

>TRBJ1-1|TRBV7-3|-|few
TGTGCCAGCCTCCGGACACCGTGGTCTGAAGCTTTCTTT
CASLRTPWSEAFF
>TRBJ2-1|TRBV28|-|-
TGTGCCAGCACCCCGCGGGTCCTCCTCTACAATGAGCAGTTCTTC
CASTPRVLLYNEQFF
>TRBJ1-1|TRBV20-1|TRBD1|few
TGCAGTGCTAGAATTACAGGGGGTGGTACTGAAGCTTTCTTT
CSARITGGGTEAFF
>TRBJ2-5|TRBV18|-|few
TGTGCCAGCTCACCACGAAGCGAAGAGACCCAGTACTTC
CASSPRSEETQYF
>TRBJ2-5|TRBV5-4|-|-
TGTGCCAGCAGCCACGGCGGAGGGGTTTTAGAGACCCAGTACTTC
CASSHGGGVLETQYF
>TRBJ1-5|TRBV18|-|many
TGTGCCAGCTCTGAAGGCGACTTGTTGAGGGGTCAGCCCCAGCATTTT
CASSEGDLLRGQPQHF
>TRBJ2-2|TRBV2|TRBD2|-
TGTGCCAGCAGACGGGACTACAACACCGGGGAGCTGTTTTTT
CASRRDYNTGELFF
>TRBJ1-1|TRBV14|TRBD1|-
TGTGCCAGCAGCCAAGGACAGGGGGGCTCTGAAGCTTTCTTT
CASSQGQGGSEAFF
>TRBJ2-2|TRBV9|-|-
TGTGCCAGCAGCGTAGCCCAGGCCGGGGAGCTGTTTTTT
CASSVAQAGELFF
>TRBJ1-1|TRBV25-1|-|many
TGTGCCACCCGGGCACCTTTCTTT
CATRAPFF
>TRBJ2-7|TRBV20-1|TRBD2|-
TGCAGTGCTATCGCGGGACTAGCGGTTTCCTACGAGCAGTACTTC
CSAIAGLAVSYEQYF
>TRBJ2-3|TRBV7-6|TRBD1|many
TGTGCCAGCAGCTTGGACAGGGGGACAGATACGCAGTATTTT
CASSLDRGTDTQYF
>TRBJ2-7|TRBV27|-|few
TGTGCCAGCAGTCCCTCTTTAGGACCGACCTACGAGCAGTACTTC
CASSPSLGPTYEQYF
>TRBJ2-5|TRBV7-2|TRBD2|-
TGTGCCAGCAGAATAGCGGGGGAAGAGACCCAGTACTTC
CASRIAGEETQYF
>TRBJ2-1|TRBV11-3|TRBD2|many
TGTGCCAGCAGCGGGGCGACTAGCGGGAGGCAGTTCTTC
CASSGATSGRQFF
>TRBJ1-6|TRBV4-3|TRBD1|few
TGCGCCAGCAGCCGGGACAGGCAGACTTCACCCCTCCACTTT
CASSRDRQTSPLHF
>TRBJ2-7|TRBV12-3/TRBV12-4|-|few
TGTGCCAGCAGTCCAGGTTATCCGAACTACGAGCAGTACTTC
CASSPGYPNYEQYF
>TRBJ2-5|TRBV18|-|many
TGTGCCAGCTCACCAGGGTTTGATCGGGACTCATACGGAATGGGGTACTTC
CASSPGFDRDSYGMGYF
>TRBJ2-3|TRBV27|-|few
TGTGCCAGCAGCCCCCCCCTCGAAGGGACCAGTCAGACAGATACGCAGTATTTT
CASSPPLEGTSQTDTQYF
>TRBJ2-7|TRBV5-1|TRBD2|-
TGCGCCAGCAGCTTGGGAACCGGGACTAGACCCTACGAGCAGTACTTC
CASSLGTGTRPYEQYF
>TRBJ2-5|TRBV7-9|-|many
TGTGCCAGCAGCTTAAGGTTGAGCGTTCAAGAGACCCAGTACTTC
CASSLRLSVQETQYF
>TRBJ1-1|TRBV27|-|many
TGTGCCAGCAGTTTTTCCCCTTTCCAACATGAAGCTTTCTTT
CASSFSPFQHEAFF
>TRBJ2-1|TRBV5-1|-|few
TGCGCCAGCAGCTTCTCGCTAGGTTCCGACAATGAGCAGTTCTTC
CASSFSLGSDNEQFF
>TRBJ1-5|TRBV20-1|-|few
TGCAGTGCTGGGGTGTCCAGGATGGGTAATCAGCCCCAGCATTTT
CSAGVSRMGNQPQHF
>TRBJ1-2|TRBV29-1|TRBD1|-
TGCAGCGCCCCGGACAGGGCTTCTAACTATGGCTACACCTTC
CSAPDRASNYGYTF
>TRBJ1-4|TRBV18|-|-
TGTGCCAGCTCACCGCCCGGGTCTCGGGAAAAACTGTTTTTT
CASSPPGSREKLFF
>TRBJ2-7|TRBV7-8|-|-
TGTGCCAGCAGCGTGTATCAGGGGAACGTCGAGTACTTC
CASSVYQGNVEYF
>TRBJ2-1|TRBV28|-|-
TGTGCCAGCAGTTTTCTGCCGGGCGAGCAGTTCTTC
CASSFLPGEQFF
>TRBJ1-2|TRBV7-2|-|-
TGTGCCAGCAGCTTACGGGGATCTGCCTACTATGGCTACACCTTC
CASSLRGSAYYGYTF
>TRBJ2-3|TRBV2|TRBD1|-
TGTGCCAGCACGGGGGACAGGAGCACAGATACGCAGTATTTT
CASTGDRSTDTQYF
>TRBJ2-1|TRBV12-3/TRBV12-4|-|few
TGTGCCAGCAGTCTAATCCCGGGTCCAAATGAGCAGTTCTTC
CASSLIPGPNEQFF
>TRBJ2-7|TRBV6-2/TRBV6-3|-|few
TGTGCCAGCAGTTATACAGGGTCCTACGAGCAGTACTTC
CASSYTGSYEQYF
>TRBJ2-3|TRBV28|-|few
TGTGCCAGCACTAGGTCTGGCACAGATACGCAGTATTTT
CASTRSGTDTQYF
>TRBJ2-1|TRBV10-3|TRBD1|many
TGTGCCATCAGGACAGGGGGCGGCGATGAGCAGTTCTTC
CAIRTGGGDEQFF
>TRBJ2-2|TRBV20-1|-|-
TGCAGTGCTAGGGGGCCCACGAACACCGGGGAGCTGTTTTTT
CSARGPTNTGELFF
>TRBJ2-2|TRBV18|TRBD1|few
TGTGCCAGCTCACCACGACAGGGCAACACCGGGGAGCTGTTTTTT
CASSPRQGNTGELFF
>TRBJ1-1|TRBV20-1|-|-
TGCAGTGCTACCCTCGGGGCGGGGTGGACCACTGAAGCTTTCTTT
CSATLGAGWTTEAFF
>TRBJ2-3|TRBV24-1|-|many
TGTGCCACCAGCGACCACTCGGACGGAACAGATACGCAGTATTTT
CATSDHSDGTDTQYF
>TRBJ2-3|TRBV25-1|-|-
TGTGCCACCATCGTCGGCCATACGCAGTATTTT
CATIVGHTQYF
>TRBJ2-7|TRBV28|TRBD1|few
TGTGCCAGCAGTGCCCGGGACAGGGCGAGGGACGAGCAGTACTTC
CASSARDRARDEQYF
>TRBJ2-2|TRBV20-1|-|-
TGCAGTGCTAGGCGGGGACCCAACACCGGGGAGCTGTTTTTT
CSARRGPNTGELFF
>TRBJ2-3|TRBV29-1|-|few
TGCAGCGTTGGACCCCGACGGAATACGCAGTATTTT
CSVGPRRNTQYF
>TRBJ2-2|TRBV6-5|-|many
TGTGCCAGCAGTTATAGGGTTTTTAGTAGCACCGGGGAGCTGTTTTTT
CASSYRVFSSTGELFF
>TRBJ2-1|TRBV6-2/TRBV6-3|TRBD2|many
TGTGCCAGCTCGGCGGGAGACCCTACGGCTGAGCAGTTCTTC
CASSAGDPTAEQFF
>TRBJ2-1|TRBV7-2|-|-
TGTGCCAGCAGCTTAGCTGCGGGGGCCCTTTACAATGAGCAGTTCTTC
CASSLAAGALYNEQFF
>TRBJ2-3|TRBV5-5|TRBD1|few
TGTGCCAGCAGCCGGACAGGGTCTTTAACAGATACGCAGTATTTT
CASSRTGSLTDTQYF
>TRBJ1-1|TRBV11-2|TRBD1|few
TGTGCCAGCAGCTTGGATGACAGGGTATCGGCTTTCTTT
CASSLDDRVSAFF
>TRBJ2-2|TRBV19|-|few
TGTGCCAGTAGTATACAGGGAACGAACACCGGGGAGCTGTTTTTT
CASSIQGTNTGELFF
>TRBJ2-2|TRBV28|-|-
TGTGCCAGCACCTCTCGGCCAGGGGAGCTGTTTTTT
CASTSRPGELFF
>TRBJ2-5|TRBV3-1|TRBD2|-
TGTGCCAGCACCGGGACTATGGAGACCCAGTACTTC
CASTGTMETQYF
>TRBJ2-3|TRBV28|TRBD2|many
TGTGCCAGCAGCCCCTCGACTAGCGGTTCCTCTCATACGCAGTATTTT
CASSPSTSGSSHTQYF
>TRBJ1-3|TRBV9|TRBD1|many
TGTGCCAGCAGCCCGTTACAGGGGAATAGGGGAAACACCATATATTTT
CASSPLQGNRGNTIYF
>TRBJ1-3|TRBV2|-|few
TGTGCCAGCAGTGCCCAGGCCGCCCCTGGAAACACCATATATTTT
CASSAQAAPGNTIYF
>TRBJ1-6|TRBV13|-|many
TGTGCCAGCAGCTTAGGGGGTGAGAATTCACCCCTCCACTTT
CASSLGGENSPLHF
>TRBJ2-7|TRBV6-5|-|many
TGTGCCAGCAGTTACATCGGTTCGCGCTACGAGCAGTACTTC
CASSYIGSRYEQYF
>TRBJ1-2|TRBV12-3/TRBV12-4|-|-
TGTGCCAGCAGCTCCTTCTGGGCAGGGAACTATGGCTACACCTTC
CASSSFWAGNYGYTF
>TRBJ2-7|TRBV29-1|-|few
TGCAGCGTTGAAGATGAGGGTTTAGTCGGTTTCGAGCAGTACTTC
CSVEDEGLVGFEQYF
>TRBJ2-4|TRBV12-3/TRBV12-4|TRBD1|-
TGTGCCAGCAGTATACAGGGGGGTTTAGCCAAAAACATTCAGTACTTC
CASSIQGGLAKNIQYF
>TRBJ2-5|TRBV7-2|TRBD2|many
TGTGCCAGCAGCCCCCGGCTGGCTAGCGGGGGGAAAGAGACCCAGTACTTC
CASSPRLASGGKETQYF